Below are 8 T cell receptor beta chains sequenced from a single sample in a study of regulatory T cells in long-lasting Graves disease. As to time point: newly diagnosed GD, antithyroid drugs for less than 3 months. Researchers made the TCR library from RNA that was extracted from PBMCs. Researchers made TCR beta libraries by using iRepertoire HTBI primers and running Arm-PCR on CDR3 regions. One entry per CDR3 protein results from TCRdb running MiXCR on the multiplex PCR reads. The sample carries fewer than 350,000 distinct CDR3 sequences, 18% recorded once. The sequencing here drew on peripheral blood mononuclear cells (PBMCs), taken at new diagnosis, from a patient treated with antithyroid drugs. These receptors originate from a female donor with Graves disease.

This clonotype was counted only a few times. This may arise from a read error, as a much more abundant clone is one base away. This chain links TRBV7-8 with TRBJ1-6; D perhaps matches TRBD1 (5 bases). This CDR3 comprises 17 residues. V was pared by 5 bases and J by 7 bases, with 21 bases between. Germline values: CDR1 SGHVS, CDR2 FQNEAQ. CDR3 DNA: TGTGCCAGCAGCGACCGCATAGAGACAGACCCAAATTCACCCCTCCACTTT. Protein product: CASSDRIETDPNSPLHF.

This clonotype was seen many times. The V gene is TRBV30, the J gene TRBJ2-7; 7 nucleotides agree with TRBD1. V trimming: 2 bases; J trimming: 4 bases; junction bases outside the gene matches: 14. Germline CDR1 reads GTSNPN; CDR2 reads SVGIG (reference sequence). The CDR3 is made up of 16 amino acids. The CDR3 sequence: CAWSPADRVRGYEQYF. The CDR3 bases are TGTGCCTGGAGTCCAGCCGACAGGGTACGGGGATACGAGCAGTACTTC.

The chain employs TRBV9 and TRBJ2-1, with D perhaps TRBD2 (5 bases). The CDR3 runs to 14 residues. The V gene's germline CDR1 is SGDLS and CDR2 YYNGEE. Trimming stripped 1 base from V and 9 bases from J, with 14 bases between. The CDR3 here is CASSVKAAGGEQFF. Written as DNA, the CDR3 is TGTGCCAGCAGCGTAAAAGCGGCGGGCGGTGAGCAGTTCTTC.

This clonotype appeared many times. One end of the junction varies from germline; a read error may be responsible. CDR3 in amino acids: CASSLYKNTEAFF. In nucleotides, the CDR3 is TGTGCTAGCAGCTTATACAAGAACACTGAAGCTTTCTTT. J is TRBJ1-1 and V is TRBV7-7; D gene uncertain. Germline CDR1 SSHAT, CDR2 FNYEAQ (reference sequence). This CDR3 contains 13 residues.

The table lists this clonotype with many counts. This rearrangement joins TRBV2 to TRBJ2-7; perhaps TRBD2 as D (5 bases). Trimming pared 3 bases from V and 6 bases from J, leaving 15 bases between. Per germline, CDR1 SNHLY and CDR2 FYNNEI. CDR3 length equals 14 residues. CDR3 nucleotide sequence: TGTGCCAGCAGTGATCGTGAGCTAGAGGGCGAGCAGTACTTC. As protein: CASSDRELEGEQYF.

This clonotype was detected many times. One junction end does not reproduce the germline sequence, and a read error may be involved. This sequence joins TRBV2 and TRBJ2-1; TRBD2 aligns across 10 bases. Germline loops: CDR1 SNHLY, CDR2 FYNNEI. This CDR3 is 16 amino acids long. CDR3: CASREEWLAGVNEQFF. CDR3 nucleotide sequence: TGTGCCAGCAGAGAAGAGTGGCTAGCGGGAGTTAATGAGCAGTTCTTC.

This clonotype showed up many times. The chain carries TRBV30 and TRBJ1-3; the match to TRBD1 covers 8 bases. CDR1 GTSNPN and CDR2 SVGIG come from the germline V gene (reference sequence). CDR3 size: 15 residues. J lost 3 bases, V lost 0 bases, and 4 bases had no gene match. CDR3: CAWSVWTGNGNTIYF. CDR3 coding DNA: TGTGCCTGGAGTGTTTGGACAGGGAATGGAAACACCATATATTTT.

This clonotype occurred many times. CDR3 sequence: CASRGTSGSVDTQYF. The CDR3 DNA is TGTGCCAGCAGGGGAACTAGCGGGAGTGTGGATACGCAGTATTTT. This sequence joins TRBV12-3 or TRBV12-4 and TRBJ2-3; 11 positions match TRBD2. After removal of 6 bases from V and 6 bases from J, the junction contained 8 bases not matched to a gene. The CDR3 length is 15 residues.